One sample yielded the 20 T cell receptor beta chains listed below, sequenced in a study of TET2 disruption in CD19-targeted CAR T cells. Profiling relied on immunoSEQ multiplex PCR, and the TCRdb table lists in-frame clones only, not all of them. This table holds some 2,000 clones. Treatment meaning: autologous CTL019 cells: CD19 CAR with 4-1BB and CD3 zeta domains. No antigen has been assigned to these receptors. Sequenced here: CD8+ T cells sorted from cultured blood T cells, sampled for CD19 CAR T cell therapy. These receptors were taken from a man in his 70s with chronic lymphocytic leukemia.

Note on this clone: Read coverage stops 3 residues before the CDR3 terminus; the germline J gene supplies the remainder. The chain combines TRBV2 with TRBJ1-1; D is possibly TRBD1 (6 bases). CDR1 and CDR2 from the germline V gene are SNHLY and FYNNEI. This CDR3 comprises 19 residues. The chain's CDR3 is CASSEPNSGTSRGQETAFF. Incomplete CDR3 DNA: TGTGCCAGCAGTGAACCGAATAGCGGGACGTCCCGGGGGCAAGAGACA.

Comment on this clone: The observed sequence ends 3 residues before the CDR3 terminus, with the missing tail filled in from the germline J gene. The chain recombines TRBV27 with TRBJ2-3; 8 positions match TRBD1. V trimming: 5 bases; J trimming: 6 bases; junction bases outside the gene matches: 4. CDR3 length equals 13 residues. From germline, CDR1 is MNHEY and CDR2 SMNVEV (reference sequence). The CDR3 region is CASSPDRGDTQYF. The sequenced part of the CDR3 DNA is TGTGCCAGCAGTCCCGACAGGGGTGATACG.

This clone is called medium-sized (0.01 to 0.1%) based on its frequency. CDR3 DNA (partial): TGCAGCGTTGAGTCGGGGCAGGGGTACGAG. Amino acid sequence: CSVESGQGYE. The CDR3, in full, reads CSVESGQGYEQYF. The J gene is TRBJ2-7, the V gene TRBV29-1; weak D call: TRBD1 (6 bases). The sequenced fragment ends 3 residues before the CDR3 boundary, so the rest is inferred from the germline J gene. The CDR3 contains 13 residues. V lost 3 bases and J lost 4, with 13 bases in between. From germline, CDR1 is SQVTM and CDR2 ANQGSEA.

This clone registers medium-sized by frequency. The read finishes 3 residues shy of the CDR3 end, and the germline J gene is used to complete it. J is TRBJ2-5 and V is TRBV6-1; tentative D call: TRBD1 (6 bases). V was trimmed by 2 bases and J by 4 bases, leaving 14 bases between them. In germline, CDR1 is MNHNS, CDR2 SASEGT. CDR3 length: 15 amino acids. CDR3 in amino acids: CASSEWTGQVETQYF. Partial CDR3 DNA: TGTGCCAGCAGTGAATGGACGGGACAAGTAGAGACC.

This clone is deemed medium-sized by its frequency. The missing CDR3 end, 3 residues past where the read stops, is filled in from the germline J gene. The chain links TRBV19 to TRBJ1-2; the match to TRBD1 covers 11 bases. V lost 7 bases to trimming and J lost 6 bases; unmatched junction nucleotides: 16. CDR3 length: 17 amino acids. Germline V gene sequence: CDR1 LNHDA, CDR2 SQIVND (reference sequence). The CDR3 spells CASISGTGTGGRDGYTF. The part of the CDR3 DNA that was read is TGTGCCAGTATTTCGGGGACCGGGACAGGGGGACGCGATGGC.

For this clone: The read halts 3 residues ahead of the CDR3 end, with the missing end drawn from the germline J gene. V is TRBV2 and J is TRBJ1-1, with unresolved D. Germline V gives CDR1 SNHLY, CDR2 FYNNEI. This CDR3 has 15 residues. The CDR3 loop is CASSEGGVAKNIAFF. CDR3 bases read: TGTGCCAGCAGTGAGGGCGGGGTAGCCAAAAACATT.

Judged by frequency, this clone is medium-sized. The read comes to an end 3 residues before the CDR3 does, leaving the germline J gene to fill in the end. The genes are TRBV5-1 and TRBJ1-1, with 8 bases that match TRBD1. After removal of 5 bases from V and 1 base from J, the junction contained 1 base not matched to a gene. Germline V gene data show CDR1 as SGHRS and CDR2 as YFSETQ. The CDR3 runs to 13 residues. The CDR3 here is CASSDRGNTEAFF. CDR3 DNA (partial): TGCGCCAGCAGTGACAGGGGGAACACTGAA.

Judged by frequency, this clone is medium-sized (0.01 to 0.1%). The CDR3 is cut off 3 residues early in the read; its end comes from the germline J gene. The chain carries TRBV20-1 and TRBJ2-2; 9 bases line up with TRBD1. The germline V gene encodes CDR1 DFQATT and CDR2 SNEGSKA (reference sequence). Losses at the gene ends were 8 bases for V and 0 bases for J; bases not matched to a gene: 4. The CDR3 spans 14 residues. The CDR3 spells CSCRQGANTGELFF. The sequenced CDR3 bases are TGCAGTTGCCGACAGGGGGCGAACACCGGGGAG.

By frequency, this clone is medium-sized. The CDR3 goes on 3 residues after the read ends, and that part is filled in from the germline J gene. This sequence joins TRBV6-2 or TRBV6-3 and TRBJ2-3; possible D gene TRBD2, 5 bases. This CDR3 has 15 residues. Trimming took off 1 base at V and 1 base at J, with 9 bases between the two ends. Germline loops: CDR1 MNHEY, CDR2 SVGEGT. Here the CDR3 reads CASSYFNGGTDTQYF. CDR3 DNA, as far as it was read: TGTGCCAGCAGTTACTTCAACGGGGGCACAGATACG.

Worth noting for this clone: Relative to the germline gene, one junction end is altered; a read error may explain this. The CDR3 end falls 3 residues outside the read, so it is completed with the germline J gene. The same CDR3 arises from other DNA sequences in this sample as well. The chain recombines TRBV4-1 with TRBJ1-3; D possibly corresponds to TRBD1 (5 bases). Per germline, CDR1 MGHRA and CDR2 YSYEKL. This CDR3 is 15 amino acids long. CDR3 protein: CASSQQGVAGNTIYF. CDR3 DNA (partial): TGCGCCAGCAGCCAACAGGGAGTGGCTGGAAACACT.

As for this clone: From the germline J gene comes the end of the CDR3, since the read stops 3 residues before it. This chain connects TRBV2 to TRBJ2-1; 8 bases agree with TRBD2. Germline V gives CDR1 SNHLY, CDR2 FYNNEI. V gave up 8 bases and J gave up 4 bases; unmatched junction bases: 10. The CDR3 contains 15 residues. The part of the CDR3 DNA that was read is TGTGCCAGCCCCTCAACTAGCGGCCGTTACAATGAG. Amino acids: CASPSTSGRYNE. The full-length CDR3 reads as CASPSTSGRYNEQFF.

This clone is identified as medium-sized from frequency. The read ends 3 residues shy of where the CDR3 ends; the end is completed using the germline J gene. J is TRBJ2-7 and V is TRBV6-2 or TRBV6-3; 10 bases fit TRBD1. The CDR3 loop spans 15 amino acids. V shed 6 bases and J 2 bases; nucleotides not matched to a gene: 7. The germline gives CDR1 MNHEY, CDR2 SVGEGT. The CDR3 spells CASSRPGQGAYEQYF. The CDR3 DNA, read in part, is TGTGCCAGCAGCCGACCCGGACAGGGGGCCTACGAG.

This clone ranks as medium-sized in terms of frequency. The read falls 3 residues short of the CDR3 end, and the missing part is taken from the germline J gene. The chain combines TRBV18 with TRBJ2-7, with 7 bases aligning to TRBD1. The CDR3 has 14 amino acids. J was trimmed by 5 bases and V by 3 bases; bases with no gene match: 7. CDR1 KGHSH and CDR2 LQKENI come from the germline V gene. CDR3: CASSPSPGQDEQYF. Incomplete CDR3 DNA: TGTGCCAGCTCACCCTCCCCCGGACAGGACGAG.

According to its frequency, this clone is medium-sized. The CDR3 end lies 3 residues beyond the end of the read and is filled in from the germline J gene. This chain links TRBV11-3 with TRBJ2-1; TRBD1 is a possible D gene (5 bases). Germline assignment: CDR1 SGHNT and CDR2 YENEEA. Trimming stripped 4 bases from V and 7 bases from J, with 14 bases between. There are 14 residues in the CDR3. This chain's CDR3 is CASSSTSGPNEQFF. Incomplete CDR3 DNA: TGTGCCAGCAGCTCCACCTCAGGGCCTAATGAG.

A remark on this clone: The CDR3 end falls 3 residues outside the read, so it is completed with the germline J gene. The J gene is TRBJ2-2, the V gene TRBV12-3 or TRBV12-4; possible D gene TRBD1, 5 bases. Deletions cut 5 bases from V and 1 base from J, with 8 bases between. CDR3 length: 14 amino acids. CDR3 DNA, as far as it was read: TGTGCCAGCAGTCCCACAGGGAACACCGGGGAG. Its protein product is CASSPTGNTGE. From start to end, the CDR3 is CASSPTGNTGELFF.

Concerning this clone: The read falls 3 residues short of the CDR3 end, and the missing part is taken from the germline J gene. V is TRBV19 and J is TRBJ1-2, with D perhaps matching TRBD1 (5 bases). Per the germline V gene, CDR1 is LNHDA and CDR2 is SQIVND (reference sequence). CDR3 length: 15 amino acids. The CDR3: CASSPSSGDSYDYTF. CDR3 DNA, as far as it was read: TGTGCCAGTAGTCCGTCTAGCGGGGACTCCTACGAC.

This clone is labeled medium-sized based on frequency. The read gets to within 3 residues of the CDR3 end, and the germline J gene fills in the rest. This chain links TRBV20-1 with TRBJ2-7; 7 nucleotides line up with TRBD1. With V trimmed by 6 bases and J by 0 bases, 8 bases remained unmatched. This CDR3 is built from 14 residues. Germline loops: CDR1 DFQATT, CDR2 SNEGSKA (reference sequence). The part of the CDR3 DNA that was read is TGCAGTGCAGAGGACAGGCGGAGCTCCTACGAG. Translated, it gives CSAEDRRSSYE. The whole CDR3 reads CSAEDRRSSYEQYF.

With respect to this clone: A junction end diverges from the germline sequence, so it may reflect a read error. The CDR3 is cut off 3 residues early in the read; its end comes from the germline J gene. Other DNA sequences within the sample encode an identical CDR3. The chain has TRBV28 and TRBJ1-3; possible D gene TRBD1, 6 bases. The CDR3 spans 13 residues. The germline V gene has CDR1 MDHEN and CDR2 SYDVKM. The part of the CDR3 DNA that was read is TGTGCCAGCAACGCAGGGGCTGGAAACACA. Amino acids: CASNAGAGNT. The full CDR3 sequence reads CASNAGAGNTIYF.

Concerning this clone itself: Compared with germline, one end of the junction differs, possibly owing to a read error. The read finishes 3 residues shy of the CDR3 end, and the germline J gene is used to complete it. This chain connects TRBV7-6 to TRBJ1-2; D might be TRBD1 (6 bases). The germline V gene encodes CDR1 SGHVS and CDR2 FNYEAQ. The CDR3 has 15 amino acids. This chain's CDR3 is CARSQGGDPSYVYTF. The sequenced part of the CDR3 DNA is TGTGCCCGCAGCCAAGGGGGGGACCCCTCCTATGTT.

The CDR3 sequence is CSATTGRRSYEQYF. CDR3 bases read: TGCAGTGCGACTACAGGGAGGAGATCCTACGAG. The chain couples TRBV20-1 to TRBJ2-7; D is perhaps TRBD1 or TRBD2 (6 bases each). The read terminates 3 residues ahead of where the CDR3 ends, so the germline J gene completes it. Per the germline V gene, CDR1 is DFQATT and CDR2 is SNEGSKA (reference sequence). The CDR3 is 14 residues long. The V gene lost 6 bases and the J gene lost 1 base, with 16 bases spanning the gap.